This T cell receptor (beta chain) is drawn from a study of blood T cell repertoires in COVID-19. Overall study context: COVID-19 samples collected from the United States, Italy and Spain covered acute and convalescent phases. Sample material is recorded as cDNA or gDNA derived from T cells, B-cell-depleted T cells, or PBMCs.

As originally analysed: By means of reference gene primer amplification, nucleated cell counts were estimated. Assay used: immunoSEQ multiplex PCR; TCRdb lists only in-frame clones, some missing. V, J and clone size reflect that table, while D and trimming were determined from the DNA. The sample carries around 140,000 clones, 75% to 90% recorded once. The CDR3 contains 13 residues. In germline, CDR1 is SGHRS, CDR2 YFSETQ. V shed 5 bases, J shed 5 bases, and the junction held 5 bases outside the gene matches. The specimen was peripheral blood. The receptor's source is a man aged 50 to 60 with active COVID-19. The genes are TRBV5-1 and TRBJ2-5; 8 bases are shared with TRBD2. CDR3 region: CASSAGGGETQYF. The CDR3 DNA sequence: TGCGCCAGCAGTGCGGGAGGTGGGGAGACCCAGTACTTC. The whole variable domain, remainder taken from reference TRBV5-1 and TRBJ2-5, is KAGVTQTPRYLIKTRGQQVTLSCSPISGHRSVSWYQQTPGQGLQFLFEYFSETQRNKGNFPGRFSGRQFSNSRSEMNVSTLELGDSALYLCASSAGGGETQYFGPGTRLLVL.